This T cell receptor (beta chain) was observed in a study of Ad26.COV2.S vaccination and SARS-CoV-2 variants. General observations from the study: Vaccinees showed greater spike-specific TCR breadth than placebo recipients.

Trimming took 0 bases from V and 5 from J; bases not matched to a gene: 4. The CDR3 runs 14 residues. In germline, CDR1 is SGDLS, CDR2 YYNGEE. Only in-frame clones appear in the TCRdb table, and some are missing; sequencing was by immunoSEQ multiplex PCR. This table has 200,000 to 300,000 clones, around 88% appearing once. Documented treatment: some 20 received Ad26.COV2.S at low or high dose, single or two shots; several received placebo; per-sample allocation not given. Vaccine and placebo recipients were sampled on day 63 after the first injection. The shot given was an Ad26 vector that makes Wuhan-strain SARS-CoV-2 spike. As concerns this clone: Its antigen is unknown.

This clonotype was obtained from a person between 18 and 65 years old who received the Ad26.COV2.S COVID-19 vaccine or a placebo. V usage is TRBV9 and J usage is TRBJ2-7, with 8 bases aligning to TRBD1. This material consisted of peripheral blood, taken in a trial of Ad26.COV2.S vaccine versus placebo. The CDR3 spells CASSVGGRGHEQYF. The CDR3 DNA follows: TGTGCCAGCAGCGTAGGAGGCAGGGGGCACGAGCAGTACTTC.